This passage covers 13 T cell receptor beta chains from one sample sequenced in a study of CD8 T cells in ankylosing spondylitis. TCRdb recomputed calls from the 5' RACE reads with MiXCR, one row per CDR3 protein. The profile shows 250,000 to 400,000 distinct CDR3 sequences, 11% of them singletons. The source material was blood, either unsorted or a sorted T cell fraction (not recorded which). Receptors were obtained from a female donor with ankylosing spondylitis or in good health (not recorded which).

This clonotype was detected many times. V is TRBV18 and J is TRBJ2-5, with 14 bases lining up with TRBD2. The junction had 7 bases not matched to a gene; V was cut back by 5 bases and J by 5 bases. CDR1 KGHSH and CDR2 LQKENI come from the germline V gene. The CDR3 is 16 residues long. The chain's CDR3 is CASSIATSGRAETQYF. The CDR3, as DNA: TGTGCCAGCTCAATCGCGACTAGCGGGAGGGCGGAGACCCAGTACTTC.

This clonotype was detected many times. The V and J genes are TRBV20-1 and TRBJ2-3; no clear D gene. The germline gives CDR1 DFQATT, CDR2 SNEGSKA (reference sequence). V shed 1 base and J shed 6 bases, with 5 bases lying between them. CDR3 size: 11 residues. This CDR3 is CSARAVDTQYF. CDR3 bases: TGCAGTGCTAGAGCCGTGGATACGCAGTATTTT.

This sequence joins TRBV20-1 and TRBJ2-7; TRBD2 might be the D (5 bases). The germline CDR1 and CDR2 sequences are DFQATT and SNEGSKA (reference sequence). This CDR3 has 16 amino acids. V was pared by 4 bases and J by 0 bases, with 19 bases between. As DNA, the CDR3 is TGCAGTGCTACGGGGAACCGGGTCTCCAGCTCCTACGAGCAGTACTTC. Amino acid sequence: CSATGNRVSSSYEQYF.

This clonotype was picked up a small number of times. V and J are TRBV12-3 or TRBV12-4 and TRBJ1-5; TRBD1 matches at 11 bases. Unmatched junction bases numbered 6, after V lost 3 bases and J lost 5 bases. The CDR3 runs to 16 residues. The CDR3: CASSLVRDRGDQPQHF. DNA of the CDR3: TGTGCCAGCAGTTTGGTCCGGGACAGGGGGGATCAGCCCCAGCATTTT.

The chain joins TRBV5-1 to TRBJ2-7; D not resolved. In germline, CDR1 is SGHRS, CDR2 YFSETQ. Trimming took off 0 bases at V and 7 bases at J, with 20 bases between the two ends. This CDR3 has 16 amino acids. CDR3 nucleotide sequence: TGCGCCAGCAGCTTGGCCGGGTCCGCACGGAGCACAGAGCAGTACTTC. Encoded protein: CASSLAGSARSTEQYF.

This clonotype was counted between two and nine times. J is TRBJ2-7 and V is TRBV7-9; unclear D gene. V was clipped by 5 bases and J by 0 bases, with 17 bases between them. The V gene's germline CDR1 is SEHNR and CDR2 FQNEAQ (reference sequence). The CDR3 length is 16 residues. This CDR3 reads CASSPPLGLASYEQYF. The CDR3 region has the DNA TGTGCCAGCAGCCCCCCATTGGGGTTGGCCTCCTACGAGCAGTACTTC.

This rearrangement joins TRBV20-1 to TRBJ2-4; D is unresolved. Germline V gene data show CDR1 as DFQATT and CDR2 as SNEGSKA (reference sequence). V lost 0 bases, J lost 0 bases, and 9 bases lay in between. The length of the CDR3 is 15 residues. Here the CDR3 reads CSARESNLAKNIQYF. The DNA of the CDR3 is TGCAGTGCTAGAGAATCCAATTTAGCCAAAAACATTCAGTACTTC.

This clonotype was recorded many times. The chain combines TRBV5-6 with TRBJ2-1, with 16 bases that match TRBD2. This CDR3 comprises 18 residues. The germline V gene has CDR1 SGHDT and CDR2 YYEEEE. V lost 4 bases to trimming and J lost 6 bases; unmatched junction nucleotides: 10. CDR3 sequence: CASSGDTGTSGRVNEQFF. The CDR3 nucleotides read TGTGCCAGCAGCGGGGATACCGGGACTAGCGGGAGGGTCAATGAGCAGTTCTTC.

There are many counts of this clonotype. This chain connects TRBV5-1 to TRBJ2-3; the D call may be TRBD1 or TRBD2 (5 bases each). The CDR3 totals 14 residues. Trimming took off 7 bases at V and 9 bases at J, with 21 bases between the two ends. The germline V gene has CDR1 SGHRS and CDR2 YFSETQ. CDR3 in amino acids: CASAFEKGDGTQYF. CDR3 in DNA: TGCGCCAGCGCCTTCGAGAAAGGGGACGGGACGCAGTATTTT.

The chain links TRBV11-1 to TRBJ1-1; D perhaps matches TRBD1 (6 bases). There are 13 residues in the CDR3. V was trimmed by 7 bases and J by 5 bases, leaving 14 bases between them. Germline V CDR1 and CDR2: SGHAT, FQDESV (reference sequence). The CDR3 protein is CASTSPGETEAFF. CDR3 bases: TGTGCCAGCACCTCTCCAGGGGAGACTGAAGCTTTCTTT.

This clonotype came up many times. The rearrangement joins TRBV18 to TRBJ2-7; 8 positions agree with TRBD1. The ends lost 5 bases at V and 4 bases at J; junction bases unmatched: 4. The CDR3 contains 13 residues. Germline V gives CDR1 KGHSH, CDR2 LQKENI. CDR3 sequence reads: CASSFRQGYEQYF. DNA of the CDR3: TGTGCCAGCTCATTCCGACAGGGGTACGAGCAGTACTTC.

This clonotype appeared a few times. The DNA for the CDR3 is TGTGCCAGCAGTTGGGGGACTAGCGGGAGGACCGGGGAGCTGTTTTTT. It translates to CASSWGTSGRTGELFF. The V and J genes are TRBV12-3 or TRBV12-4 and TRBJ2-2, with 15 bases matching TRBD2. The CDR3 covers 16 residues. The V and J ends lost 4 bases and 5 bases, in that order; junction bases with no gene match: 2.

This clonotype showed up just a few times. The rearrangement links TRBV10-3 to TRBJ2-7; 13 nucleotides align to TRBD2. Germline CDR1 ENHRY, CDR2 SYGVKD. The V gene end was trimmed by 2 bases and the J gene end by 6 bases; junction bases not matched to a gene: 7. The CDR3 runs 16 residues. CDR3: CAISEAPGLAGREQYF. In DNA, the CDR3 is TGTGCCATCAGTGAGGCCCCGGGACTAGCGGGACGCGAGCAGTACTTC.